This is a list of T cell receptor beta chains from one sample in a study of cytomegalovirus exposure and HLA in healthy donors. Data came from immunoSEQ multiplex PCR; TCRdb stores just in-frame clones and leaves some out. The table lists about 89,000 clones, about 74% of them singletons. Sequencing used PBMCs. Source of these receptors: a man aged 25-40 years in good health and CMV-seronegative. Both conserved end residues are part of each CDR3. A D gene is named only where the DNA matches it firmly. Size tells how often a clone was seen (once, few, many) or the class of an expanded clone, and some rows leave it out.

abundance	d_gene	v_gene	j_gene	CDR3nt	CDR3aa
-	TRBD1	TRBV5-1	TRBJ1-4	TGCGCCAGCAGCTTGGTTCCAACAGGGGGTGAAAAACTGTTTTTT	CASSLVPTGGEKLFF
-	-	TRBV6-4	TRBJ1-2	TGTGCCAGCAGTGAGGACGAACAGGGCTATGGCTACACCTTC	CASSEDEQGYGYTF
once	-	TRBV7-2	TRBJ1-1	TGTGCCAGCAGCTATATAAACACTGAAGCTTTCTTT	CASSYINTEAFF
-	-	TRBV5-1	TRBJ1-1	TGCGCCAGCAGCTTGGCTGGGGGGGGGCTATTGAACACTGAAGCTTTCTTT	CASSLAGGGLLNTEAFF
once	-	TRBV10-3	TRBJ2-3	TGTGCCATCAGTCAAAGAACAGGGCAGGATACGCAGTATTTT	CAISQRTGQDTQYF
-	-	TRBV19	TRBJ1-6	TGTGCCAGTAGGGTACAGGGTCGTGATTCACCCCTCCACTTT	CASRVQGRDSPLHF
-	TRBD2	TRBV5-1	TRBJ2-3	TGCGCCAGCAGCTTGGTCGGCGGGGGAAGCACAGATACGCAGTATTTT	CASSLVGGGSTDTQYF
once	TRBD2	TRBV5-4	TRBJ2-1	TGTGCCAGCAGCTCAGGGACTAGCGGGTGGGGAGGCAATGAGCAGTTCTTC	CASSSGTSGWGGNEQFF
-	-	TRBV5-1	TRBJ2-3	TGCGCCAGCAGCGCATATCCTAGCACTAGCACAGATACGCAGTATTTT	CASSAYPSTSTDTQYF
-	TRBD1	TRBV9	TRBJ2-7	TGTGCCAGCAGCGTACGACAGGGTGGGAACGAGCAGTACTTC	CASSVRQGGNEQYF
-	-	TRBV6-4	TRBJ1-5	TGTGCCAGCAGTGCCGCGGAACAGGGGCCCCAGCATTTT	CASSAAEQGPQHF
-	TRBD2	TRBV18	TRBJ2-3	TGTGCCAGCTCACCTGTGACTAGCGGAAACACAGATACGCAGTATTTT	CASSPVTSGNTDTQYF
-	TRBD2	TRBV7-4	TRBJ2-3	TGTGCCAGCAGCCGTAGCGGGGGAGGTAGCACAGATACGCAGTATTTT	CASSRSGGGSTDTQYF
-	TRBD1	TRBV10-3	TRBJ1-2	TGTGCCATCAGTGAGTCTACAGGGGTTGGCTACACCTTC	CAISESTGVGYTF
-	-	TRBV27	TRBJ1-2	TGTGCCAGCAAATCGGCAGGGGTCCCTGGTTATGGCTACACCTTC	CASKSAGVPGYGYTF
-	TRBD1	TRBV7-8	TRBJ1-1	TGTGCCAGCAGCTTAGGACAGGGGAGGGCTGAAGCTTTCTTT	CASSLGQGRAEAFF
once	-	TRBV10-2	TRBJ2-7	TGCGCCAGCAGTTTTACGGTTGAGTCCTACGAGCAGTACTTC	CASSFTVESYEQYF
-	-	TRBV5-1	TRBJ2-1	TGCGCCAGCAGCCCCTTCGACAATGAGCAGTTCTTC	CASSPFDNEQFF
-	TRBD2	TRBV5-1	TRBJ2-2	TGCGCCAGCAGCGAGATGGGAGGGGCGCGGTCCGGGGAGCTGTTTTTT	CASSEMGGARSGELFF
-	TRBD1	TRBV9	TRBJ2-1	TGTGCCAGCAGCGTCAGGGGTCAGGGGGACAATGAGCAGTTCTTC	CASSVRGQGDNEQFF
-	TRBD2	TRBV11-2	TRBJ2-7	TGTGCCAGCAGCTTAAATCGAGGCGGGAGTGGCGAGCAGTACTTC	CASSLNRGGSGEQYF
-	TRBD2	TRBV27	TRBJ2-7	TGTGCCAGCAGCCAAGACTATCTAGCGGGAGGTCTCTACGAGCAGTACTTC	CASSQDYLAGGLYEQYF
-	-	TRBV19	TRBJ1-2	TGTGCCAGTAGTACCCGGACTACCGGCTATGGCTACGCCTTC	CASSTRTTGYGYAF
-	TRBD1	TRBV7-9	TRBJ2-4	TGTGCCAGCAGCTCACAGGGGGAAAAAAACATTCAGTACTTC	CASSSQGEKNIQYF
medium-sized	-	TRBV12-2	TRBJ1-3	TGTGCAAGTCGCTTAGGATCAGGGATCTCTGGAAACACCATATATTTT	CASRLGSGISGNTIYF
-	TRBD1	TRBV6-5	TRBJ2-7	TGTGCCAGCAGTGAACGGGGACAGGGCTACCAGTACTTC	CASSERGQGYQYF
-	-	TRBV21-1	TRBJ1-5	TGTGCCAGCAGCATCTCAACAGCCCCCTATAGCAATCAGCCCCAGCATTTT	CASSISTAPYSNQPQHF
-	TRBD2	TRBV6-1	TRBJ2-1	TGTGCCAGCAGTGAACTAGCGGGCTCCTACAATGAGCAGTTCTTC	CASSELAGSYNEQFF
-	-	TRBV5-4	TRBJ2-3	TGTGCCAGCAGCCGCAAACAGGGTCACACAGATACGCAGTATTTT	CASSRKQGHTDTQYF
-	-	TRBV6-6	TRBJ1-5	TGTGCCAGCAGTTACCGCACAGAAAACAATCAGCCCCAGCATTTT	CASSYRTENNQPQHF
once	-	TRBV5-1	TRBJ2-7	TGCGCCAGCAGCCGCGGCGGGCTAGGGGGTGAATCCTACGAGCAGTACTTC	CASSRGGLGGESYEQYF
-	-	TRBV6-1	TRBJ1-5	TGTGCCAGCAGCGAAGGGACAAGACAGGCGGTTGGGAGGCCCCAGCATTTT	CASSEGTRQAVGRPQHF
-	TRBD1	TRBV10-3	TRBJ2-7	TGTGCCATCAGCCTTCAGGGACAGTCGTACGACGAGCAGTACTTC	CAISLQGQSYDEQYF
-	-	TRBV9	TRBJ2-3	TGTGCCAGCAGCGTAGGCAGCGGGTTCACAGATACGCAGTATTTT	CASSVGSGFTDTQYF
-	-	TRBV7-2	TRBJ1-2	TGTGCCAGCAACACCGGACAGCCCTATGGCTACACCTTC	CASNTGQPYGYTF
-	TRBD1	TRBV4-3	TRBJ1-5	TGCGCCAGCAGCCAACGGGACAGGGTAGATCAGCCCCAGCATTTT	CASSQRDRVDQPQHF
-	TRBD1	TRBV4-3	TRBJ2-7	TGCGCCAGCAGCCCAGACAGGGGGAGCTCCTACGAGCAGTACTTC	CASSPDRGSSYEQYF
once	-	TRBV5-4	TRBJ2-7	TGTGCCAGCAGCTCGGCGGCGCAGGGCGGATACGAGCAGTACTTC	CASSSAAQGGYEQYF
-	TRBD1	TRBV7-2	TRBJ2-7	TGTGCCAGCAACCGGGACAGGAACTACGAGCAGTACTTC	CASNRDRNYEQYF
-	TRBD1	TRBV5-4	TRBJ2-7	TGTGCCAGCAGCTGGGACAGCTCCTACGAGCAGTACTTC	CASSWDSSYEQYF
-	TRBD1	TRBV18	TRBJ1-5	TGTGCCAGCTCAGTCAGGGGGGATCAGCCCCAGCATTTT	CASSVRGDQPQHF
-	TRBD2	TRBV7-2	TRBJ2-1	TGTGCCAGCATCGACCGACTAGCGGGGGTTGCGGGCAATGAGCAGTTCTTC	CASIDRLAGVAGNEQFF
-	-	TRBV11-2	TRBJ2-3	TGTGCCAGCAGCTTGACCCCTTCAAGGGGCGATACGCAGTATTTT	CASSLTPSRGDTQYF
-	TRBD1	TRBV5-1	TRBJ1-1	TGCGCCAGCAGGACAGGGGCGGACACTGAAGCTTTCTTT	CASRTGADTEAFF
-	TRBD1	TRBV27	TRBJ2-7	TGTGCCAGCACCACCTCCGGGACAGCCTACGAGCAGTACTTC	CASTTSGTAYEQYF
few	-	TRBV6-1	TRBJ1-1	TGTGCCAGCAGCCGCGGCGGGGAGAGCACTGAAGCTTTCTTT	CASSRGGESTEAFF
-	-	TRBV7-2	TRBJ1-4	TGTGCCAGCATCAGGACAGTTGCAACTAATGAAAAACTGTTTTTT	CASIRTVATNEKLFF
-	TRBD1	TRBV5-1	TRBJ2-5	TGCGCCAGCAGCACCGGACAGGGAAAAGAGACCCAGTACTTC	CASSTGQGKETQYF